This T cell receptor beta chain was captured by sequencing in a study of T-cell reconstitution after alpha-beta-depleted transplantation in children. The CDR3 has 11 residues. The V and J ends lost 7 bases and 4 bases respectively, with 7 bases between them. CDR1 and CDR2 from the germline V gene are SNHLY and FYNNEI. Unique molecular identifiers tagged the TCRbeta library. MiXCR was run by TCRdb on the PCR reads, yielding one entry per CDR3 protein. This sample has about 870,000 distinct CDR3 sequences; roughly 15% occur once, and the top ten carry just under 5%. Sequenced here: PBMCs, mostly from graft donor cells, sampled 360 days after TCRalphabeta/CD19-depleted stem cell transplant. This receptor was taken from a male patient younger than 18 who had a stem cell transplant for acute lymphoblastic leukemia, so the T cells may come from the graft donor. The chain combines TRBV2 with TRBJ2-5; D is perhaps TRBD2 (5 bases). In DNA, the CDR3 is TGTGCCAGCACGGCGGGAGAGACCCAGTACTTC. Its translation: CASTAGETQYF.